This TCR beta chain was observed in a study of cytomegalovirus exposure and HLA in healthy donors. Looked up from germline, CDR1 is SGHRS and CDR2 is YFSETQ. The CDR3 is made up of 14 amino acids. V lost 4 bases, J lost 5 bases, and 15 bases lay in between. Study-wide points: For most TCR beta V segments, an earlier analysis put the productive rate at about 87% or about 30% of the time.

Note on this clone: What it binds is not known.

Primers: 60 Vbeta forward and 13 Jbeta reverse. Generated by immunoSEQ multiplex PCR, the TCRdb table keeps only in-frame clones and is missing some. This sample has 150,000 to 200,000 clones, with approximately 85% found just once. This receptor was taken from a girl between 10 and 17 years old in good health and CMV-seropositive. Sequenced: PBMCs. This chain connects TRBV5-1 to TRBJ1-2, with a weak D call TRBD1 (6 bases). CDR3 protein: CASSLRGGLYGYTF. As DNA, the CDR3 is TGCGCCAGCAGCCTCCGGGGGGGCCTTTATGGCTACACCTTC.